This TCR beta chain was captured in a study of OX40 agonist ivuxolimab in advanced cancers. Study-wide results and limits: Averaging showed that CD8+ T cells had more expanded clones than CD4+ did. The study did not work out the antigen specificity of the expanded peripheral T cells.

CDR1 and CDR2 (germline): SQVTM, ANQGSEA. V was clipped by 7 bases and J by 4 bases, with 7 bases between them. The CDR3 totals 11 residues. Autoimmune disease history or systemic immunosuppression excluded patients. Generated by immunoSEQ multiplex PCR, the TCRdb table keeps only in-frame clones and is missing some. Counted here are 21,000 or so clones, approximately 90% occurring once; the ten biggest clones make up over 20%. Remarks on this clone: Its antigen is not identified.

The chain is built from TRBV29-1 and TRBJ2-2; D is uncertain. The sequencing used CD4+ or CD8+ T cells sorted from blood, collected in a trial of the OX40 agonist ivuxolimab. The receptor comes from an adult with an advanced solid tumor such as melanoma, head and neck, liver or kidney cancer. CDR3 amino acids: CSALFTGELFF. CDR3 sequence (DNA): TGCAGCGCGTTATTCACCGGGGAGCTGTTTTTT.